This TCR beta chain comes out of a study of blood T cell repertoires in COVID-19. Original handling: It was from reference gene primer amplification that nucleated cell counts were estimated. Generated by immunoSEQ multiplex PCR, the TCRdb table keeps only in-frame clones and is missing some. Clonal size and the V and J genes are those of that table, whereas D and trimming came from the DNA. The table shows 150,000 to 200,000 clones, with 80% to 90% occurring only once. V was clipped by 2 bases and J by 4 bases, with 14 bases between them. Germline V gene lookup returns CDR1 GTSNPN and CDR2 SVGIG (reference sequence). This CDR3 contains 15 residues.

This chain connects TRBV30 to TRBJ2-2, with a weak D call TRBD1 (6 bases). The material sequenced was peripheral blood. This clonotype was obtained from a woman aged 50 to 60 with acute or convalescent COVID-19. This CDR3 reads CAWSTKDRPTGELFF. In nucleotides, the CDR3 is TGTGCCTGGAGTACCAAGGACAGACCCACCGGGGAGCTGTTTTTT. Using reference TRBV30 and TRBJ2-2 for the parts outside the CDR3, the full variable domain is SQTIHQWPATLVQPVGSPLSLECTVEGTSNPNLYWYRQAAGRGLQLLFYSVGIGQISSEVPQNLSASRPQDRQFILSSKKLLLSDSGFYLCAWSTKDRPTGELFFGEGSRLTVL.